Listed below are T cell receptor beta chains from one sample, sequenced in a study of Graves' ophthalmopathy and Graves' hyperthyroidism. One entry per CDR3 protein results from TCRdb running MiXCR on the multiplex PCR reads. The sample yields about 640,000 distinct CDR3 sequences, about 40% seen once. Sequencing was performed on peripheral blood. These receptors originate from an adult man with Graves' ophthalmopathy. The CDR3 runs from the conserved cysteine through the conserved F or W. D genes are given only for firm matches. Rows may omit the clone size; those that give it use once, few, many or a size class.

size: many; J: TRBJ2-5; D: -; V: TRBV4-1; CDR3: CASSQEGRTEGAQYF; DNA: TGCGCCAGCAGCCAAGAGGGGAGGACAGAGGGGGCCCAGTACTTC
size: -; J: TRBJ2-2; D: TRBD1; V: TRBV24-1; CDR3: CATRTTGGLFF; DNA: TGTGCCACCAGGACGACAGGGGGGCTGTTTTTT
size: -; J: TRBJ1-5; D: -; V: TRBV12-3/TRBV12-4; CDR3: CASRTGSFFPQPQHF; DNA: TGTGCCAGCAGGACGGGTAGTTTTTTTCCGCAGCCCCAGCATTTT
size: many; J: TRBJ2-7; D: -; V: TRBV7-8; CDR3: CASSFNAGPYEQYF; DNA: TGTGCCAGCAGCTTTAATGCAGGGCCCTACGAGCAGTACTTC
size: -; J: TRBJ2-7; D: TRBD1; V: TRBV7-6; CDR3: CASTHRDRAQYF; DNA: TGTGCCAGCACACACCGGGACAGGGCCCAGTACTTC
size: -; J: TRBJ2-2; D: -; V: TRBV12-3/TRBV12-4; CDR3: CASLKPGKVSPGELFF; DNA: TGTGCCAGCTTAAAACCAGGGAAGGTGTCGCCCGGGGAGCTGTTTTTT
size: many; J: TRBJ2-7; D: TRBD2; V: TRBV19; CDR3: CASSPNRVGGGEQYF; DNA: TGTGCCAGTAGCCCAAACCGCGTCGGGGGAGGGGAGCAGTACTTC
size: few; J: TRBJ2-5; D: TRBD2; V: TRBV20-1; CDR3: CSARDFSRTSGEETQYF; DNA: TGCAGTGCTAGAGATTTTTCTCGGACTAGCGGGGAAGAGACCCAGTACTTC
size: -; J: TRBJ2-7; D: -; V: TRBV29-1; CDR3: CSVQRQTYEQYF; DNA: TGCAGCGTTCAACGACAGACCTACGAGCAGTACTTC
size: -; J: TRBJ2-7; D: -; V: TRBV10-3; CDR3: CAISDGYEQYF; DNA: TGTGCCATCAGCGATGGCTACGAGCAGTACTTC
size: -; J: TRBJ2-2; D: -; V: TRBV3-1; CDR3: CASSQDSGGTGELFF; DNA: TGTGCCAGCAGCCAAGATTCAGGCGGCACCGGGGAGCTGTTTTTT
size: -; J: TRBJ2-2; D: -; V: TRBV4-3; CDR3: CASSQDQFRGIGELFF; DNA: TGCGCCAGCAGCCAAGATCAATTTAGGGGGATCGGGGAGCTGTTTTTT
size: -; J: TRBJ2-7; D: -; V: TRBV11-3; CDR3: CASSSRPLESGEQYF; DNA: TGTGCCAGCAGCTCCAGACCCTTGGAGAGTGGGGAGCAGTACTTC
size: -; J: TRBJ2-1; D: -; V: TRBV10-3; CDR3: CAISDSFSYNEQFF; DNA: TGTGCCATCAGTGATTCGTTCTCCTACAATGAGCAGTTCTTC
size: many; J: TRBJ2-2; D: TRBD1; V: TRBV25-1; CDR3: CASSDPPTGASTGELFF; DNA: TGTGCCAGCAGTGATCCCCCGACAGGGGCCAGCACCGGGGAGCTGTTTTTT
size: many; J: TRBJ1-2; D: TRBD1; V: TRBV24-1; CDR3: CATSDPAGTGAEGYTF; DNA: TGTGCCACCAGTGACCCAGCCGGGACAGGGGCAGAAGGCTACACCTTC
size: -; J: TRBJ2-2; D: -; V: TRBV4-2; CDR3: CASSPQLGQNTGELPF; DNA: TGTGCCAGCAGCCCGCAATTGGGCCAAAACACCGGGGAGCTGCCTTTT
size: many; J: TRBJ1-2; D: -; V: TRBV5-1; CDR3: CASSLEWGAEGYTF; DNA: TGCGCCAGCAGCTTGGAGTGGGGGGCTGAGGGCTACACCTTC
size: many; J: TRBJ1-1; D: -; V: TRBV10-3; CDR3: CAIRATVIGRSAEAFF; DNA: TGTGCCATCAGAGCGACAGTGATCGGTCGGTCGGCTGAAGCTTTCTTT
size: few; J: TRBJ2-5; D: TRBD2; V: TRBV7-8; CDR3: CASSLGVLAGGRKTQYF; DNA: TGTGCCAGCAGCTTGGGCGTACTAGCGGGGGGGAGAAAGACCCAGTACTTC
size: -; J: TRBJ2-6; D: -; V: TRBV25-1; CDR3: CASSEIGDPGANVLTF; DNA: TGTGCCAGCAGTGAAATAGGGGACCCTGGGGCCAACGTCCTGACTTTC
size: many; J: TRBJ2-7; D: -; V: TRBV29-1; CDR3: CSALSGESSYEQYF; DNA: TGCAGCGCCCTTAGCGGAGAAAGCTCCTACGAGCAGTACTTC
size: -; J: TRBJ1-2; D: -; V: TRBV2; CDR3: CASTGSSYGYTF; DNA: TGTGCCAGCACAGGGAGCTCCTATGGCTACACCTTC
size: many; J: TRBJ1-6; D: -; V: TRBV6-6; CDR3: CASQRAGGSPLHF; DNA: TGTGCCAGCCAGCGTGCGGGGGGGTCACCCCTCCACTTT
size: -; J: TRBJ2-3; D: -; V: TRBV24-1; CDR3: CATRDHSTDTQYF; DNA: TGTGCCACCCGGGACCACAGCACAGATACGCAGTATTTT
size: many; J: TRBJ2-2; D: -; V: TRBV25-1; CDR3: CATRNENTGELFF; DNA: TGTGCCACCCGAAATGAGAACACCGGGGAGCTGTTTTTT
size: many; J: TRBJ1-2; D: TRBD1; V: TRBV10-2; CDR3: CASSEGTGGKNGYTF; DNA: TGCGCCAGCAGTGAGGGGACAGGGGGCAAAAATGGCTACACCTTC
size: -; J: TRBJ1-1; D: -; V: TRBV7-2; CDR3: CASRRSHLKNTEAFF; DNA: TGTGCCAGCCGTCGATCCCATCTCAAGAACACTGAAGCTTTCTTT
size: once; J: TRBJ1-1; D: -; V: TRBV9; CDR3: CASSVAAGAFF; DNA: TGTGCCAGCAGCGTAGCGGCCGGAGCTTTCTTT
size: many; J: TRBJ2-7; D: TRBD2; V: TRBV7-9; CDR3: CASSLDGRIYEQYF; DNA: TGTGCCAGCAGCTTAGACGGGAGGATCTACGAGCAGTACTTC
size: -; J: TRBJ2-2; D: -; V: TRBV7-9; CDR3: CASSQAPHYTGELFF; DNA: TGTGCCAGCAGCCAAGCCCCCCACTACACCGGGGAGCTGTTTTTT
size: -; J: TRBJ1-2; D: -; V: TRBV11-1; CDR3: CASSPQYRETSYGYTF; DNA: TGTGCCAGCTCACCGCAATACAGGGAGACAAGCTATGGCTACACCTTC
size: many; J: TRBJ2-7; D: TRBD2; V: TRBV7-8; CDR3: CASSARWTSGTPYEQYF; DNA: TGTGCCAGCAGCGCGAGGTGGACTAGCGGGACCCCCTACGAGCAGTACTTC
size: few; J: TRBJ1-2; D: -; V: TRBV19; CDR3: CASSIRVVGRNYGYTF; DNA: TGTGCCAGTAGTATAAGGGTTGTAGGGCGTAACTATGGCTACACCTTC
size: many; J: TRBJ1-5; D: -; V: TRBV19; CDR3: CASSISGGSQPQHF; DNA: TGTGCCAGTAGTATATCAGGCGGTAGTCAGCCCCAGCATTTT
size: -; J: TRBJ1-4; D: -; V: TRBV25-1; CDR3: CASVEDPGAKEKLFF; DNA: TGTGCCAGCGTTGAAGATCCAGGAGCCAAGGAAAAACTGTTTTTT
size: few; J: TRBJ2-7; D: TRBD1; V: TRBV13; CDR3: CASSLEGARNSREQYF; DNA: TGTGCCAGCAGTTTAGAGGGGGCGCGAAATTCACGCGAGCAGTACTTC
size: many; J: TRBJ1-1; D: -; V: TRBV5-1; CDR3: CASSLQGFNTEAFF; DNA: TGCGCCAGCAGCCTACAGGGATTCAACACTGAAGCTTTCTTT
size: -; J: TRBJ2-7; D: TRBD1; V: TRBV9; CDR3: CASSGAGGPSEQYF; DNA: TGTGCCAGCAGCGGGGCAGGGGGTCCGAGCGAGCAGTACTTC
size: -; J: TRBJ1-2; D: TRBD1; V: TRBV7-9; CDR3: CASSLGSEGQGPAF; DNA: TGTGCCAGCAGCTTAGGGTCCGAGGGACAGGGCCCCGCCTTC
size: many; J: TRBJ1-2; D: TRBD1; V: TRBV5-1; CDR3: CASSFDRDYGYTF; DNA: TGCGCCAGCAGCTTTGACAGGGACTATGGCTACACCTTC
size: many; J: TRBJ1-2; D: -; V: TRBV10-3; CDR3: CASSPRAWGYGYTF; DNA: TGTGCCAGCAGTCCCCGGGCCTGGGGCTATGGCTACACCTTC
size: -; J: TRBJ1-5; D: TRBD1; V: TRBV20-1; CDR3: CSARTGQGDQPQHF; DNA: TGCAGTGCTAGAACGGGACAGGGCGATCAGCCCCAGCATTTT